Shown below are 7 T cell receptor beta chains from a single sample sequenced in a study of blood T cell repertoires in COVID-19 (dated by TCRdb to 2020 to 2021). Library preparation was by the immunoSEQ multiplex PCR assay. Sourced from immuneACCESS, this table was stored by TCRdb with only in-frame sequences that have V and J called. A share of the clones is absent; for the studies checked, an unresolved V gene accounts for under half, and the remainder has no known explanation. The sample table contains around 16,000 clones; only one count was recorded for 82% of them. The top ten constitute 21% of the sample. The sample taken for sequencing was peripheral blood. All receptors come from a man older than 75 with active COVID-19.

The V gene is TRBV3-1 (or the pseudogene TRBV3-2), the J gene TRBJ2-1; D call uncertain. The CDR3 has 13 amino acids. Trimming cost V 4 bases and J 15 bases, with 19 bases left between them. CDR1 and CDR2 from the germline V gene are LGHDT and YNNKEL (reference sequence). CDR3 sequence: CASSRPRVDRVFF. CDR3 bases: TGTGCCAGCAGCCGTCCTCGTGTCGACCGGGTGTTCTTC.

The chain links TRBV3-1 (or the pseudogene TRBV3-2) to TRBJ2-5; no firm D call. Germline V lookup: CDR1 LGHDT, CDR2 YNNKEL (reference sequence). Trimming took off 1 base at V and 1 base at J, with 7 bases between the two ends. The CDR3 contains 14 residues. CDR3 bases: TGTGCCAGCAGCCAAGGAGGCCGCCAAGAGACCCAGTACTTC. Translated, it gives CASSQGGRQETQYF.

The chain is built from TRBV28 and TRBJ1-5, with 9 nucleotides matching TRBD1. Germline CDR1 reads MDHEN; CDR2 reads SYDVKM. The CDR3 sequence is 14 residues long. J gave up 4 bases and V 6 bases, and 4 bases lay outside the gene matches. The DNA of the CDR3 is TGTGCCAGCAGCCCACAGGGGGCAAATCAGCCCCAGCATTTT. It is translated as CASSPQGANQPQHF.

The chain is built from TRBV7-8 and TRBJ2-2; TRBD2 agrees at 13 bases. Germline V gene sequence: CDR1 SGHVS, CDR2 FQNEAQ. This CDR3 has 19 amino acids. J was trimmed by 3 bases and V by 5 bases; bases with no gene match: 12. The CDR3 spells CASSRGTSGTSGYTGELFF. In nucleotides, the CDR3 is TGTGCCAGCAGCCGAGGGACTAGCGGGACCTCTGGGTACACCGGGGAGCTGTTTTTT.

This clone was seen once. The V gene is TRBV5-1, the J gene TRBJ2-5; 7 nucleotides align to TRBD1. The V gene's germline CDR1 is SGHRS and CDR2 YFSETQ. The CDR3 has 14 residues. With 4 bases clipped from V and 2 bases from J, the junction kept 5 bases outside the gene matches. DNA for the CDR3: TGCGCCAGCAGCAGGGACAGAGGGCAAGAGACCCAGTACTTC. It translates to CASSRDRGQETQYF.

The chain links TRBV2 to TRBJ2-7; TRBD2 aligns across 13 bases. The V segment lost 6 bases and the J segment 2 bases; nucleotides outside the gene matches: 1. The CDR3 is 14 amino acids. Germline loops: CDR1 SNHLY, CDR2 FYNNEI. The CDR3 sequence is CASRGTSGAYEQYF. The CDR3 coding sequence is TGTGCCAGCAGAGGGACTAGCGGGGCCTACGAGCAGTACTTC.

This chain uses TRBV11-2 with TRBJ2-5; 8 bases agree with TRBD1. Germline CDR1 SGHAT, CDR2 FQNNGV. Trimming took 0 bases from V and 4 from J; bases not matched to a gene: 4. The length of the CDR3 is 15 residues. The CDR3 DNA reads as TGTGCCAGCAGCTTAGAGTGGCAGGGGGCAGAGACCCAGTACTTC. Its protein product is CASSLEWQGAETQYF.